This TCR beta chain is drawn from a study of neurological immune-mediated disorders. Ten or more counts support this clonotype. Its antigen remains unidentified. Study results and limitations: Expansion of TCR clones was greatest in HTLV-1-associated myelopathy and smallest in multiple sclerosis, where it fell below that of healthy controls. None of the CDR3 amino acid sequences of expanded clones recurred across subjects, suggesting private repertoires in all groups.

Trimming removed 3 bases from V and 6 bases from J; junction bases left unmatched: 9. Germline CDR1 is SGHRS and CDR2 is YFSETQ. The CDR3 contains 15 residues. TCRdb re-called the 5' RACE reads through MiXCR, storing one row per CDR3 protein. The repertoire holds 25,000 to 35,000 distinct CDR3 sequences, roughly 15% seen once, with 25% to 30% in the top ten. V gene TRBV5-1 combines with J gene TRBJ1-1; 9 bases agree with TRBD1. The TCR sequence derives from a man in his 70s in good health. Sequencing used PBMCs. The DNA for the CDR3 is TGCGCCAGCAGCTCAGGGACAGGGTTGTTCGCTGAAGCTTTCTTT. Protein product: CASSSGTGLFAEAFF.